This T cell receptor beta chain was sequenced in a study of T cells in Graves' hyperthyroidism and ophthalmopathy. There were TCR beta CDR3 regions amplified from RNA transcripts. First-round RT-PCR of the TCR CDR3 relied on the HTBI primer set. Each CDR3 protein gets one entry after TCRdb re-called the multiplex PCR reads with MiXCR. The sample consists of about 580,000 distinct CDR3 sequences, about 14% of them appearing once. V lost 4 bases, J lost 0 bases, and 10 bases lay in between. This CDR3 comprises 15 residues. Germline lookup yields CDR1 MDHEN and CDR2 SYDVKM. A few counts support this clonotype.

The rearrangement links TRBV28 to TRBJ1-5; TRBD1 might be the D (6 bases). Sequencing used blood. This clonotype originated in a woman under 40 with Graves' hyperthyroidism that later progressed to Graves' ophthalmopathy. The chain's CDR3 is CASSSTGNSNQPQHF. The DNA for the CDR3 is TGTGCCAGCAGTTCTACAGGGAATAGCAATCAGCCCCAGCATTTT.